This TCR beta chain originates from a study of response to subunit inactivated influenza vaccine. With regard to this clonotype: Its antigen remains unidentified.

Study findings and constraints: After each seasonal influenza vaccination, few new T cells are recruited, the authors suggested.

MiXCR was run by TCRdb on the RT-PCR reads, yielding one entry per CDR3 protein. The data contain hundreds of thousands of distinct CDR3 sequences, 10% to 15% of them singletons. The receptor's source is a man aged 45-65 years who received an inactivated influenza vaccine. The material sequenced was PBMCs from blood, taken roughly 45 days after vaccination.

CDR3 DNA: TGTGCCAGCAGCGCCCCACAATCCACCGGGGAGCTGTTTTTT. Residues: CASSAPQSTGELFF. The genes are TRBV9 and TRBJ2-2; D is ambiguous. Looked up from germline, CDR1 is SGDLS and CDR2 is YYNGEE. The CDR3 extends over 14 amino acids. V lost 3 bases and J lost 4, with 10 bases in between.